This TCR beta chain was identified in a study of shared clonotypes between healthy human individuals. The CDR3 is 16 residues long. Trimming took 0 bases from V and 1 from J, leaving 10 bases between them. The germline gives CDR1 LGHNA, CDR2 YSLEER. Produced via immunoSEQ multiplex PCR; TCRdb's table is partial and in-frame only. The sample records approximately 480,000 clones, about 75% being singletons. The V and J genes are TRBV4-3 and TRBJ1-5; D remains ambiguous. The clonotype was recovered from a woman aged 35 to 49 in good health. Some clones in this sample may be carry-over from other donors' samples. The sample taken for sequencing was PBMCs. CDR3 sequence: CASSQDGGWSNQPQHF. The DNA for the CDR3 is TGCGCCAGCAGCCAAGATGGAGGTTGGAGCAATCAGCCCCAGCATTTT.